The 4 T cell receptor beta chains below all came from one sample that was sequenced in a study of control samples from healthy donors and cancer patients. Profiling relied on immunoSEQ multiplex PCR, and the TCRdb table lists in-frame clones only, not all of them. Seen here are 150,000 or so clones, about nine tenths observed once, and the top ten hold around 6%. Sequenced material: blood. Source of these receptors: a man between 18 and 35 years old in good health.

V is TRBV2 and J is TRBJ2-1; 9 bases map to TRBD1. This CDR3 comprises 14 residues. Losses at the gene ends were 1 base for V and 10 bases for J; bases not matched to a gene: 5. The germline V gene encodes CDR1 SNHLY and CDR2 FYNNEI. The CDR3 region is CASSEVQGAWEQFF. DNA of the CDR3: TGTGCCAGCAGTGAAGTACAGGGGGCATGGGAGCAGTTCTTC.

The chain links TRBV12-3 or TRBV12-4 to TRBJ1-1, with D perhaps TRBD1 (5 bases). Trimming left V 7 bases short and J 6 bases short, with 9 bases between. The CDR3 loop spans 11 amino acids. The CDR3 coding sequence is TGTGCCAGCAAGAGGGACCCTGAAGCTTTCTTT. Its protein product is CASKRDPEAFF.

The chain links TRBV25-1 to TRBJ1-4; weak D call: TRBD1 (6 bases). CDR1 is MGHDK, CDR2 SYGVNS, per germline. V shed 6 bases and J shed 8 bases, with 16 bases lying between them. The CDR3 spans 14 residues. As DNA, the CDR3 is TGTGCCAGCAGGGGCTACAGGGCAAGGGAAAAACTGTTTTTT. Translated: CASRGYRAREKLFF.

The chain couples TRBV4-2 to TRBJ1-2, with TRBD1 identical over 8 bases. Germline trimming cut 6 bases from V and 6 bases from J; bases unmatched to any gene: 21. This CDR3 region has 18 residues. Germline CDR1 and CDR2: LGHNA and YNFKEQ. The CDR3 reads CASSHLFRTGRAVHGYTF. CDR3 nucleotides: TGTGCCAGCAGTCACTTATTCCGGACAGGGCGGGCTGTGCATGGCTACACCTTC.